This entry lists 10 T cell receptor beta chains sequenced from one sample in a study of blood T cell repertoires in COVID-19. The data were produced by immunoSEQ multiplex PCR, yet TCRdb's version contains in-frame clones alone and is incomplete. This sample carries more than 110,000 clones, roughly 85% of them seen once, and the ten largest clones take 2.5% to 3.5%. Sequencing used peripheral blood. Source of these receptors: a man aged 45 to 65 with acute or convalescent COVID-19.

This CDR3 reads CASSLGPIIAADTDTQYF. The CDR3 DNA reads TGCGCCAGCAGCTTGGGCCCGATAATAGCGGCAGACACAGATACGCAGTATTTT. V is TRBV5-1 and J is TRBJ2-3; a possible D gene is TRBD2 (6 bases). Germline V lookup: CDR1 SGHRS, CDR2 YFSETQ. V lost 0 bases and J 2 bases, leaving 19 bases between the germline ends. The CDR3 is 18 amino acids.

The rearrangement uses TRBV19 and TRBJ1-1; no reliable D call. The CDR3 has 15 amino acids. Germline assignment: CDR1 LNHDA and CDR2 SQIVND (reference sequence). V shed 3 bases and J shed 11 bases, with 22 bases lying between them. CDR3 DNA sequence: TGTGCCAGTAGTATCGGACGGGGAAATAGGATTGGGGCTTTCTTT. It yields the protein CASSIGRGNRIGAFF.

The rearrangement links TRBV18 to TRBJ2-5; weak D call: TRBD1 (5 bases). V was clipped by 3 bases and J by 2 bases, with 10 bases between them. The CDR3 is made up of 14 amino acids. The V gene's germline CDR1 is KGHSH and CDR2 LQKENI. As DNA, the CDR3 is TGTGCCAGCTCACCCAACACAGGACAAGAGACCCAGTACTTC. As protein: CASSPNTGQETQYF.

The chain is built from TRBV28 and TRBJ1-2; 9 nucleotides agree with TRBD1. The CDR3 covers 13 residues. CDR1 is MDHEN, CDR2 SYDVKM, per germline. The V segment lost 6 bases and the J segment 8 bases; nucleotides outside the gene matches: 7. CDR3 amino acids: CASRTTGGEGYTF. The CDR3 coding sequence is TGTGCCAGCAGAACGACAGGGGGGGAAGGCTACACCTTC.

The chain has TRBV19 and TRBJ2-3, with 8 bases identical to TRBD1. Germline assignment: CDR1 LNHDA and CDR2 SQIVND (reference sequence). The CDR3 is made up of 15 amino acids. V shed 8 bases and J 0 bases; nucleotides not matched to a gene: 7. CDR3: CASRNRDRSTDTQYF. The CDR3 region has the DNA TGTGCCAGTCGAAACCGGGACAGGAGCACAGATACGCAGTATTTT.

This CDR3 reads CASSLDRGQDEQFF. The CDR3 DNA follows: TGTGCCAGCAGTTTAGACAGGGGGCAGGATGAGCAGTTCTTC. J is TRBJ2-1 and V is TRBV28; 10 bases match TRBD1. CDR3 length: 14 amino acids. With V trimmed by 2 bases and J by 8 bases, 3 bases remained unmatched. CDR1 MDHEN and CDR2 SYDVKM come from the germline V gene.

The chain has TRBV13 and TRBJ2-1; 15 bases are shared with TRBD2. J was trimmed by 6 bases and V by 1 base; bases with no gene match: 16. The CDR3 consists of 21 residues. CDR1 is PRHDT and CDR2 is FYEKMQ in the germline V gene (reference sequence). As DNA, the CDR3 is TGTGCCAGCAGCTTAGATCATAAGTACGGCCAGGGACTAGCGGGAGGCAATGAGCAGTTCTTC. As protein: CASSLDHKYGQGLAGGNEQFF.

The chain couples TRBV5-4 to TRBJ2-2; 7 bases agree with TRBD2. V lost 1 base to trimming and J lost 6 bases; unmatched junction nucleotides: 3. The CDR3 is 14 residues long. Germline CDR1 and CDR2: SGHNT and YYREEE (reference sequence). The CDR3 is CASSLWGGSGELFF. The CDR3 nucleotides read TGTGCCAGCAGCTTGTGGGGAGGGTCCGGGGAGCTGTTTTTT.

This clone appeared once. V is TRBV30 and J is TRBJ1-1; 9 nucleotides align to TRBD1. The CDR3 sequence is 14 residues long. Germline loops: CDR1 GTSNPN, CDR2 SVGIG (reference sequence). Unmatched junction bases numbered 0, after V lost 0 bases and J lost 1 base. In DNA, the CDR3 is TGTGCCTGGAGTGTACAGGGGGCGAACACTGAAGCTTTCTTT. Translation gives CAWSVQGANTEAFF. Looking up the rest from reference TRBV30 and TRBJ1-1 gives the full variable domain: SQTIHQWPATLVQPVGSPLSLECTVEGTSNPNLYWYRQAAGRGLQLLFYSVGIGQISSEVPQNLSASRPQDRQFILSSKKLLLSDSGFYLCAWSVQGANTEAFFGQGTRLTVV.

The J gene is TRBJ1-4, the V gene TRBV5-8; D is possibly TRBD1 (5 bases). V was clipped by 6 bases and J by 0 bases, with 9 bases between them. The germline V gene has CDR1 SGHTS and CDR2 YDEGEE. The CDR3 covers 14 residues. CDR3 nucleotide sequence: TGTGCCAGCAAGACGACAGCAACTAATGAAAAACTGTTTTTT. Translating gives CASKTTATNEKLFF. Using reference TRBV5-8 and TRBJ1-4 for the parts outside the CDR3, the full variable domain is EAGVTQSPTHLIKTRGQQATLRCSPISGHTSVYWYQQALGLGLQFLLWYDEGEERNRGNFPPRFSGRQFPNYSSELNVNALELEDSALYLCASKTTATNEKLFFGSGTQLSVL.